This T cell receptor beta chain was sequenced during a study of blood T cell repertoires in COVID-19. Study-wide context: T cells, B-cell-depleted T cells, or PBMCs provided the cDNA or gDNA that served as material.

The method was immunoSEQ multiplex PCR; TCRdb's version includes in-frame clones alone and lacks a portion of them. The sample contains about 66,000 clones, roughly 86% of which appear only once. This CDR3 has 16 amino acids. V dropped 4 bases and J dropped 8; count of bases not matched to a gene: 9. In germline, CDR1 is SGHNT, CDR2 YYREEE (reference sequence). The chain links TRBV5-4 to TRBJ2-2; 12 bases map to TRBD2. The sequenced sample was peripheral blood. The clonotype comes from a man aged 45-65 years with active COVID-19. In DNA, the CDR3 is TGTGCCAGCAGCCTTAGACTAGCGGGAGTGGCGGGGGAGCTGTTTTTT. Translated, it gives CASSLRLAGVAGELFF.